Following are 3 T cell receptor beta chains from one sample sequenced in a study of Graves' ophthalmopathy and Graves' hyperthyroidism. RNA transcripts yielded amplified TCR beta CDR3 regions. HTBI primers were employed in first-round RT-PCR, then a second-round multiplex PCR followed. TCRdb called the multiplex PCR reads again in MiXCR, with one record for every CDR3 protein. The sample records 350,000 or so distinct CDR3 sequences, roughly 15% being singletons. The sequencing input was peripheral blood. The origin of the receptors is an adult man with Graves' ophthalmopathy.

The chain recombines TRBV28 with TRBJ1-2; tentatively, D is TRBD1 (5 bases). Germline V gives CDR1 MDHEN, CDR2 SYDVKM. This CDR3 has 14 amino acids. V was trimmed by 5 bases and J by 4 bases, leaving 14 bases between them. The CDR3 DNA sequence: TGTGCCAGCAGTCCCAAGGGGCTCGGCTATGGCTACACCTTC. This encodes CASSPKGLGYGYTF.

This clonotype appeared once. The chain employs TRBV20-1 and TRBJ1-1; 7 bases are shared with TRBD1. CDR3 length: 13 amino acids. Trimming took 6 bases from V and 5 from J; bases not matched to a gene: 9. Germline CDR1 and CDR2: DFQATT and SNEGSKA (reference sequence). The CDR3 DNA follows: TGCAGTGCCAGGGGAGGGGGCGGGACTGAAGCTTTCTTT. Its protein product is CSARGGGGTEAFF.

The CDR3: CASSQAPQGNTEAFF. DNA for the CDR3: TGCGCCAGCAGCCAAGCCCCCCAGGGGAACACTGAAGCTTTCTTT. The chain links TRBV4-1 to TRBJ1-1, with D maybe TRBD1 (5 bases). Germline CDR1 MGHRA, CDR2 YSYEKL. There are 15 residues in the CDR3. V lost 1 base, J lost 1 base, and 10 bases lay in between.